The T cell receptor beta chain under discussion was sequenced for a study of T cells in Graves' hyperthyroidism and ophthalmopathy. The source material, RNA transcripts, was used to amplify TCR beta CDR3 regions. TCR CDR3 regions were first amplified by RT-PCR with HTBI primers. TCRdb reprocessed the multiplex PCR reads with MiXCR, giving one entry per CDR3 protein. Of about 400,000 distinct CDR3 sequences listed, over 12% are singletons. A word on this clonotype: Its antigen is still unknown.

Overall study results and limits: The model anticipated ophthalmopathy a median about six months pre-onset.

Using more than 7.5 ml of fresh peripheral blood, PBMCs were prepared. The J segment lost 6 bases and the V segment lost 2 bases, leaving 7 bases of the junction unmatched. This CDR3 is 15 amino acids long. CDR1 SGHDN and CDR2 FVKESK come from the germline V gene. This sequence joins TRBV14 and TRBJ2-7; 10 nucleotides line up with TRBD2. The specimen sequenced was blood. This clonotype was sampled from a man aged 50 to 59 with Graves' ophthalmopathy. CDR3 coding DNA: TGTGCCAGCAGCCAATCCCTAGCGGGAGTTTCCGAGCAGTACTTC. It encodes CASSQSLAGVSEQYF.